This TCR beta chain was captured by sequencing in a study of cytomegalovirus exposure and HLA in healthy donors. Study background: The same platform was used for the 120 validation repertoires and the 500 to 700 first-cohort repertoires, a later analysis reported. Findings and caveats of the study: Altogether, 150 to 200 TCR beta chains were recorded as cytomegalovirus-associated. Most TCR sequences were rare, but some public TCRs occurred in many donors.

In germline, CDR1 is SGHNT, CDR2 YYREEE (reference sequence). This CDR3 spans 17 amino acids. V lost 0 bases, J lost 5 bases, and 8 bases stayed unmatched. Of note for this clone: Antigen specificity is unknown.

Libraries were prepared by immunoSEQ multiplex PCR; TCRdb keeps only in-frame clonotypes and omits some of them. This sample carries approximately 110,000 clones, over 90% of them seen once, and the ten largest clones take roughly 1.2%. Separate from the roughly 700-subject first cohort was the roughly 130-subject validation cohort, to which the donors belonged. The chain combines TRBV5-4 with TRBJ2-1; 10 bases are a match to TRBD1. Input material: PBMCs. The receptor was isolated from a woman aged 18-29 years in good health and CMV-seronegative. The CDR3: CASSLGGQGSVNNEQFF. CDR3 in DNA: TGTGCCAGCAGCTTGGGGGGACAGGGGTCTGTCAACAATGAGCAGTTCTTC.